This TCR beta chain was identified in a study of T cell responses to AZD1222 COVID-19 vaccine. Turning to the study itself: Doses given second, at about 4 or about 12 weeks, were pooled. Overall study findings and caveats: Only six or seven AZD1222 recipients were seropositive at baseline. Regions 160-218 and 743-854 dominated among vaccine-associated CD4 TCRs spanning spike. Spike-specific TCR breadth and depth grew following two AZD1222 doses.

The CDR3 consists of 15 residues. Germline CDR1 reads MNHEY; CDR2 reads SVGAGI. Trimming shortened V by 4 bases and J by 4 bases, and 11 bases separated the two germline ends. For this clone: Its antigen is as yet unknown.

Some clones are missing from TCRdb's copy, which holds only in-frame ones; the method was immunoSEQ multiplex PCR. The table records 120,000 or so clones, 70% to 90% of them present only once. The TCR was taken from an adult in good health. The sequenced sample was peripheral blood, obtained on day 0 of AZD1222 vaccination. This chain uses TRBV6-5 with TRBJ2-6; D call uncertain. The CDR3 loop is CASSSPIGGANVLTF. Here the CDR3 DNA reads TGTGCCAGCAGTTCCCCGATCGGAGGGGCCAACGTCCTGACTTTC.